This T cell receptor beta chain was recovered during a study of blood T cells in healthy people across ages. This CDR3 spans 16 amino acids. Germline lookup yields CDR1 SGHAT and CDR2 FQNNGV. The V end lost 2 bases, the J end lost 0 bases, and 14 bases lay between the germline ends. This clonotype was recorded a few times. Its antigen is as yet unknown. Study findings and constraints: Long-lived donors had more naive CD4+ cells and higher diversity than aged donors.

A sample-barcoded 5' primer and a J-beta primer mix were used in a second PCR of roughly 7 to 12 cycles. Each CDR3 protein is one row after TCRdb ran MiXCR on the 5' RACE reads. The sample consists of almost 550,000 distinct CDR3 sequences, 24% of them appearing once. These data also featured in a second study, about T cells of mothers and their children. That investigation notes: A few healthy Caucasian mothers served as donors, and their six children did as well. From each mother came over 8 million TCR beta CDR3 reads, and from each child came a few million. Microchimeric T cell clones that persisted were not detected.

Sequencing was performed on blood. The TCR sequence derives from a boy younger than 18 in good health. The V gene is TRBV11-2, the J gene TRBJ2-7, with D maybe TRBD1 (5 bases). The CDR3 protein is CASSLWAGPFSYEQYF. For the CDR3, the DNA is TGTGCCAGCAGCTTATGGGCAGGGCCCTTCTCCTACGAGCAGTACTTC. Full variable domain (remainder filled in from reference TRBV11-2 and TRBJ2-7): EAGVAQSPRYKIIEKRQSVAFWCNPISGHATLYWYQQILGQGPKLLIQFQNNGVVDDSQLPKDRFSAERLKGVDSTLKIQPAKLEDSAVYLCASSLWAGPFSYEQYFGPGTRLTVT.